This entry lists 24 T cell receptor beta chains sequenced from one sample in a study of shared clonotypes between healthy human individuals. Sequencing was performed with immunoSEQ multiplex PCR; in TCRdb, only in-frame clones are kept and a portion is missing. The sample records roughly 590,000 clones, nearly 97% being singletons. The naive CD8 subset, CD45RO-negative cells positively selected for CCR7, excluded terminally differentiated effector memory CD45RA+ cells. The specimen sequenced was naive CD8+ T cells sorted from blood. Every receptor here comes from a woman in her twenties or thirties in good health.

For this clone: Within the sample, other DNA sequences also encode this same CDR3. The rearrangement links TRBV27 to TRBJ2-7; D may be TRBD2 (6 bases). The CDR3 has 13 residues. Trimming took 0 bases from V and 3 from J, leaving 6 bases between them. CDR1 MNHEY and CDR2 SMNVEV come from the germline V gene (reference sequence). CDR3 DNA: TGTGCCAGCAGTTTATCGGGGGGCTACGAGCAGTACTTC. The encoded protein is CASSLSGGYEQYF.

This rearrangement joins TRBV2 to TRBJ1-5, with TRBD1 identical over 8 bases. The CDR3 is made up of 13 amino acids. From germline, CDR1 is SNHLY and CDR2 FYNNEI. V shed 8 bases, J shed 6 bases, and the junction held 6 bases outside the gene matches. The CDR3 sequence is CASCPGGGQPQHF. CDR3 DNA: TGTGCCAGCTGCCCAGGGGGCGGTCAGCCCCAGCATTTT.

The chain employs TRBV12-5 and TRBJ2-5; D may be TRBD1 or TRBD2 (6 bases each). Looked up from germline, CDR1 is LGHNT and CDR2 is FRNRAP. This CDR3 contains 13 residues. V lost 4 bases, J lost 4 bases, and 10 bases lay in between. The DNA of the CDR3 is TGTGCTAGTGGTTATGGGGGGCGAGAGACCCAGTACTTC. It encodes CASGYGGRETQYF.

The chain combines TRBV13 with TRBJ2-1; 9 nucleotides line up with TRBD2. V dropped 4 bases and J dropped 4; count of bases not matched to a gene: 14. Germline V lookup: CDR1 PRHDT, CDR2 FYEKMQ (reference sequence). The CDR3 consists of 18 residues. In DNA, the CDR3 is TGTGCCAGCAGCTCCCGGGAGGGGAGAGCGGGGGGATACAATGAGCAGTTCTTC. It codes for CASSSREGRAGGYNEQFF.

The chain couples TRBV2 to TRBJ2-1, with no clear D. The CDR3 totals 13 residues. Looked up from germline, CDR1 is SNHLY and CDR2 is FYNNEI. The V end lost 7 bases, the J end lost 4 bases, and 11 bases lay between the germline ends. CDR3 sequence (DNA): TGTGCCAGCACCCGGTCGGGTTACAATGAGCAGTTCTTC. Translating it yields CASTRSGYNEQFF.

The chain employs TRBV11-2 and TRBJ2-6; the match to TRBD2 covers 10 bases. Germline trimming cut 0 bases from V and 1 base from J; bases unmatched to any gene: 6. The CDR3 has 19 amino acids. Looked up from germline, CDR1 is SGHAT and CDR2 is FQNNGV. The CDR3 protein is CASSLDRASGRSGANVLTF. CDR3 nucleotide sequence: TGTGCCAGCAGCTTAGATCGCGCTAGCGGGAGATCTGGGGCCAACGTCCTGACTTTC.

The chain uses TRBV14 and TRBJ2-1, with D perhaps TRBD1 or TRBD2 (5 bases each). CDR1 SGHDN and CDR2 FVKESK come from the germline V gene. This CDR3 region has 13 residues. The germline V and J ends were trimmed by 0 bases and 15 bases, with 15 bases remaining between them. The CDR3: CASSQDKRGPPFF. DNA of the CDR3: TGTGCCAGCAGCCAAGATAAGAGGGGACCTCCGTTCTTC.

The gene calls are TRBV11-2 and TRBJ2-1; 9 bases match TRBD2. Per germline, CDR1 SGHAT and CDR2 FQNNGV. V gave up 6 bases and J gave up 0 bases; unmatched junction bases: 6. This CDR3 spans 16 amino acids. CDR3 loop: CASRTLAGSSYNEQFF. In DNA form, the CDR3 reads TGTGCCAGCAGGACACTAGCGGGCAGCTCCTACAATGAGCAGTTCTTC.

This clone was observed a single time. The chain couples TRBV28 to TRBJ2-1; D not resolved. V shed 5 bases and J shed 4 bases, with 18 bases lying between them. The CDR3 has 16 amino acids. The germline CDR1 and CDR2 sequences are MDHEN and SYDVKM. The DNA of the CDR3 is TGTGCCAGCAGTACCCAGTCAGAGAGCCTATACAATGAGCAGTTCTTC. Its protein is CASSTQSESLYNEQFF.

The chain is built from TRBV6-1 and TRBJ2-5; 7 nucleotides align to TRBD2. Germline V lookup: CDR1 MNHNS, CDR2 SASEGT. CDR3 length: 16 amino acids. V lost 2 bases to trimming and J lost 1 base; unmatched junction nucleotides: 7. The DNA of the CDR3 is TGTGCCAGCAGTGAATTGGGGGGGTTAATCCAAGAGACCCAGTACTTC. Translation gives CASSELGGLIQETQYF.

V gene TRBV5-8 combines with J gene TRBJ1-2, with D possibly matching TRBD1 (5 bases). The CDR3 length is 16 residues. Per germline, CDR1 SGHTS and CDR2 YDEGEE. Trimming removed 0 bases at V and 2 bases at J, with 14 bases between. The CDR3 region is CASSLAEGLMNYGYTF. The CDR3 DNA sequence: TGTGCCAGCAGCTTGGCCGAGGGACTAATGAACTATGGCTACACCTTC.

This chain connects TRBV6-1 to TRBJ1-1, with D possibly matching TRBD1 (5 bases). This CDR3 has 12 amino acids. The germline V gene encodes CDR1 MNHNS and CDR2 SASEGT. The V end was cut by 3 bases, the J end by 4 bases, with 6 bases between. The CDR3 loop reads CASSERGTEAFF. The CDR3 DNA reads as TGTGCCAGCAGTGAGAGGGGCACTGAAGCTTTCTTT.

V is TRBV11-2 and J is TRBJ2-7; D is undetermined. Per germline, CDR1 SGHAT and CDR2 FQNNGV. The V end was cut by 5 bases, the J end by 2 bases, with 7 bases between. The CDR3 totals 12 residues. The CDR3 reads CASSPMTYEQYF. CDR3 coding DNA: TGTGCCAGCAGCCCCATGACCTACGAGCAGTACTTC.

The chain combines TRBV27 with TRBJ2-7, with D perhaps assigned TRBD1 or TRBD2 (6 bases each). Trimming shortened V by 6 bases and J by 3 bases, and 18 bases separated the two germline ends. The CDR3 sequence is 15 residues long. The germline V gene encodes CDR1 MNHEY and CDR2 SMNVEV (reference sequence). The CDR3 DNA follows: TGTGCCAGCAGGGTCATGGGGGGCTCTAACTACGAGCAGTACTTC. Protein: CASRVMGGSNYEQYF.

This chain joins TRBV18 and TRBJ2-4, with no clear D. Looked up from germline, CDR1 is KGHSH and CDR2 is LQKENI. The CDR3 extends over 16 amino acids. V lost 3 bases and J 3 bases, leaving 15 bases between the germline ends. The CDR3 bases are TGTGCCAGCTCACCGCCGAAGGGCAGTGACAAAAACATTCAGTACTTC. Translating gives CASSPPKGSDKNIQYF. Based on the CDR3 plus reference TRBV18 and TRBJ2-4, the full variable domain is NAGVMQNPRHLVRRRGQEARLRCSPMKGHSHVYWYRQLPEEGLKFMVYLQKENIIDESGMPKERFSAEFPKEGPSILRIQQVVRGDSAAYFCASSPPKGSDKNIQYFGAGTRLSVL.

In nucleotides, the CDR3 is TGCAGCGTTGAGATAAGCAGCTACGAGCAGTACTTC. It yields the protein CSVEISSYEQYF. The V call is TRBV29-1, the J call TRBJ2-7; D is ambiguous. The germline V and J ends were trimmed by 3 bases and 3 bases, with 9 bases remaining between them. Germline-derived CDR1 and CDR2 are SQVTM and ANQGSEA. This CDR3 is 12 amino acids long.

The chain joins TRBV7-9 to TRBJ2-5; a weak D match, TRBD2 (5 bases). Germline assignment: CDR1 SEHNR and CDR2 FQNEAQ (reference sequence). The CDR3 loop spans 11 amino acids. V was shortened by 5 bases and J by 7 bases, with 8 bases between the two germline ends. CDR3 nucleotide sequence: TGTGCCAGCAGCCCTCTAGCGACCCAGTACTTC. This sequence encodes CASSPLATQYF. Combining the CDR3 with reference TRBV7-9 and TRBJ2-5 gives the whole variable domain DTGVSQNPRHKITKRGQNVTFRCDPISEHNRLYWYRQTLGQGPEFLTYFQNEAQLEKSRLLSDRFSAERPKGSFSTLEIQRTEQGDSAMYLCASSPLATQYFGPGTRLLVL.

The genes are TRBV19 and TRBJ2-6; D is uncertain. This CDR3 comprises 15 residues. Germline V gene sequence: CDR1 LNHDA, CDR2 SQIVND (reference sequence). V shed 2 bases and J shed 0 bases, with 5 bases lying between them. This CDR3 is CASSIFSSGANVLTF. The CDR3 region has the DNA TGTGCCAGTAGTATATTTAGCTCTGGGGCCAACGTCCTGACTTTC.

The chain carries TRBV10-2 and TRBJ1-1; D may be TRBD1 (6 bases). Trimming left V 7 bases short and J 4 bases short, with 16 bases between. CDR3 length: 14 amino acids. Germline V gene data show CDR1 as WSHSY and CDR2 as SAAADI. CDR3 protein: CASKWHRDATEAFF. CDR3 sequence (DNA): TGCGCCAGCAAGTGGCACAGGGACGCCACTGAAGCTTTCTTT.

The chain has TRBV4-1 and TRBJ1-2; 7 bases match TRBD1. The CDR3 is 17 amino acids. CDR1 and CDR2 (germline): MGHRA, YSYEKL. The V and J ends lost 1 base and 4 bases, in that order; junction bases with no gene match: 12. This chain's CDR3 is CASSQVPSSTGTYGYTF. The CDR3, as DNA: TGCGCCAGCAGCCAAGTCCCCTCATCGACAGGGACCTATGGCTACACCTTC.

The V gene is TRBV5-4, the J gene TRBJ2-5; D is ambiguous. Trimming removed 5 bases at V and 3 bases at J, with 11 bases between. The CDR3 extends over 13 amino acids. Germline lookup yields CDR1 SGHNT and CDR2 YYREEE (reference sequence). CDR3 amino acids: CASSSESKETQYF. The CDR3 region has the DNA TGTGCCAGCAGTTCAGAATCTAAAGAGACCCAGTACTTC. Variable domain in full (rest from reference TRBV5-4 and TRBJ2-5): ETGVTQSPTHLIKTRGQQVTLRCSSQSGHNTVSWYQQALGQGPQFIFQYYREEENGRGNFPPRFSGLQFPNYSSELNVNALELDDSALYLCASSSESKETQYFGPGTRLLVL.

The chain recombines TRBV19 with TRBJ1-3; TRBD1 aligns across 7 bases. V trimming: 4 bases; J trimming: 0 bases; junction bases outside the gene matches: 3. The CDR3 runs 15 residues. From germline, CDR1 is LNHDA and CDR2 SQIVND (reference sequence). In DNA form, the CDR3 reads TGTGCCAGTAGTAGGGACAGCAACTCTGGAAACACCATATATTTT. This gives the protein CASSRDSNSGNTIYF.

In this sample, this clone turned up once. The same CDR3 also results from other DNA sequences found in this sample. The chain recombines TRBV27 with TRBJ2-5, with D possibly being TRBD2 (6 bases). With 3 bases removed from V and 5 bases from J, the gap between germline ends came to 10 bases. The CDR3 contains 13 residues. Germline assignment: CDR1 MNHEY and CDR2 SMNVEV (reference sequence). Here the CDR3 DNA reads TGTGCCAGCAGTTTTGGAGGGCAGGAGACCCAGTACTTC. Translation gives CASSFGGQETQYF.

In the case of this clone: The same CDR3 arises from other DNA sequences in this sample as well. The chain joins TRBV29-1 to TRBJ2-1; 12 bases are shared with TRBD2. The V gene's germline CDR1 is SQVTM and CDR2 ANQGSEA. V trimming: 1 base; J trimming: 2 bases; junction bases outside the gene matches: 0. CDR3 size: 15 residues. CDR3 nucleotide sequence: TGCAGCGTTGAAGGGACTAGCGGGACCTACAATGAGCAGTTCTTC. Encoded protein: CSVEGTSGTYNEQFF.